This passage covers 17 T cell receptor beta chains from one sample sequenced in a study of T cells in Graves' hyperthyroidism and ophthalmopathy. Using RNA transcripts as the source, TCR beta CDR3 regions were amplified. Primed by the HTBI set, a first-round RT-PCR was run on the TCR CDR3. MiXCR, run by TCRdb on the multiplex PCR reads, gives a single entry per CDR3 protein. The sample gives about 130,000 distinct CDR3 sequences, roughly 23% of which show up once; roughly 71% is in the top ten. The specimen sequenced was blood. The source of these receptors is a woman aged 45-65 years with Graves' hyperthyroidism that later progressed to Graves' ophthalmopathy.

V is TRBV25-1 and J is TRBJ2-1; unclear D gene. Germline CDR1 is MGHDK and CDR2 is SYGVNS. The CDR3 sequence is 15 residues long. Trimming stripped 0 bases from V and 5 bases from J, with 11 bases between. The CDR3 DNA sequence: TGTGCCAGCAGTGAATACCGGAATTGGAACAATGAGCAGTTCTTC. The encoded protein is CASSEYRNWNNEQFF. The full variable domain, rest sourced from reference TRBV25-1 and TRBJ2-1, is EADIYQTPRYLVIGTGKKITLECSQTMGHDKMYWYQQDPGMELHLIHYSYGVNSTEKGDLSSESTVSRIRTEHFPLTLESARPSHTSQYLCASSEYRNWNNEQFFGPGTRLTVL.

There are a few counts of this clonotype. The gene calls are TRBV12-3 or TRBV12-4 and TRBJ2-1; D unclear. V gave up 3 bases and J gave up 7 bases, with 19 bases separating them. The CDR3 contains 16 residues. CDR3 loop: CASSFSWDSTRNEQFF. The CDR3 DNA follows: TGTGCCAGCAGTTTCAGCTGGGATTCTACAAGGAATGAGCAGTTCTTC.

This chain connects TRBV27 to TRBJ2-3; D may be TRBD1 or TRBD2 (5 bases each). Trimming took off 6 bases at V and 2 bases at J, with 12 bases between the two ends. Germline CDR1 is MNHEY and CDR2 is SMNVEV (reference sequence). This CDR3 has 14 amino acids. CDR3 in amino acids: CASRGVAHTDTQYF. In nucleotides, the CDR3 is TGTGCCAGCAGGGGGGTTGCCCACACAGATACGCAGTATTTT.

This clonotype was recorded many times. The genes are TRBV2 and TRBJ2-1, with a tentative D call TRBD2 (6 bases). This CDR3 has 14 residues. V lost 5 bases, J lost 7 bases, and 15 bases lay in between. Germline V gene sequence: CDR1 SNHLY, CDR2 FYNNEI. For the CDR3, the DNA is TGTGCCAGCAGTCCCGGGCGGGATGGGAATGAGCAGTTCTTC. It translates to CASSPGRDGNEQFF.

Ten or more counts support this clonotype. The rearrangement joins TRBV6-2 or TRBV6-3 to TRBJ2-7; 9 bases match TRBD1. CDR3 length: 14 residues. The germline V gene has CDR1 MNHEY and CDR2 SVGEGT. With 6 bases clipped from V and 3 bases from J, the junction kept 6 bases outside the gene matches. CDR3 in amino acids: CASRSPGQGYEQYF. The CDR3 DNA sequence: TGTGCCAGCAGGAGCCCGGGACAGGGCTACGAGCAGTACTTC.

This clonotype was found many times. The J gene is TRBJ2-5, the V gene TRBV28; a possible D gene is TRBD1 (6 bases). The CDR3 has 13 amino acids. CDR1 is MDHEN and CDR2 is SYDVKM in the germline V gene. Deletions cut 5 bases from V and 3 bases from J, with 10 bases between. The CDR3 DNA is TGTGCCAGCAGTCCCGGGACAAAAGAGACCCAGTACTTC. Encoded protein: CASSPGTKETQYF.

In regard to this clonotype: Relative to the germline gene, one junction end is altered; a read error may explain this. The chain carries TRBV4-1 and TRBJ1-1; TRBD1 might be the D (5 bases). This CDR3 spans 16 amino acids. The V gene's germline CDR1 is MGHRA and CDR2 YSYEKL. CDR3: CASSQDQPGTNTEAFF. The CDR3 DNA sequence: TGCGCCAGTAGCCAAGATCAGCCAGGGACGAACACTGAAGCTTTCTTT.

This clonotype was picked up many times. The chain recombines TRBV3-1 with TRBJ1-2; the D is unclear. Trimming removed 3 bases from V and 1 base from J, with 3 bases in between. CDR3 length: 12 residues. Germline V gene sequence: CDR1 LGHDT, CDR2 YNNKEL (reference sequence). CDR3 coding DNA: TGTGCCAGCAGCCAGATTAACTATGGCTACACCTTC. It specifies CASSQINYGYTF.

This clonotype was detected many times. The chain joins TRBV24-1 to TRBJ2-5; no reliable D call. The ends were cut back, 4 bases at V and 4 bases at J, with 15 bases in the middle. Germline assignment: CDR1 KGHDR and CDR2 SFDVKD. This CDR3 is 15 amino acids long. The CDR3 region has the DNA TGTGCCACCAGTGACCAAACCGCACTGGGAGAGACCCAGTACTTC. It translates to CATSDQTALGETQYF.

This clonotype has at least ten counts. The DNA for the CDR3 is TGTGCCAGCAGCACTCACAGGGTCGGCACTGAAGCTTTCTTT. Translated: CASSTHRVGTEAFF. The chain carries TRBV3-1 and TRBJ1-1; a weak D match, TRBD1 (6 bases). The length of the CDR3 is 14 residues. V dropped 5 bases and J dropped 4 bases, with 14 bases sitting between them. Germline CDR1 is LGHDT and CDR2 is YNNKEL (reference sequence).

This clonotype was observed a handful of times. This rearrangement joins TRBV5-4 to TRBJ2-7; D is undetermined. CDR1 and CDR2 (germline): SGHNT, YYREEE (reference sequence). Trimming stripped 0 bases from V and 2 bases from J, with 6 bases between. This CDR3 spans 13 amino acids. The CDR3 loop reads CASSLEPPYEQYF. CDR3 nucleotide sequence: TGTGCCAGCAGCTTGGAACCGCCCTACGAGCAGTACTTC.

The rearrangement joins TRBV19 to TRBJ2-3; D remains unclear. CDR1 is LNHDA and CDR2 is SQIVND in the germline V gene (reference sequence). V lost 3 bases, J lost 5 bases, and 6 bases lay in between. The CDR3 has 12 residues. The CDR3 protein is CASSMGGDTQYF. CDR3 sequence (DNA): TGTGCCAGTAGTATGGGCGGAGATACGCAGTATTTT.

CDR3 nucleotide sequence: TGTGCCAGCAGTACCGGGATAGGGGGCGCCGAGACCCAGTACTTC. This translates into CASSTGIGGAETQYF. The chain combines TRBV6-1 with TRBJ2-5; 7 nucleotides match TRBD1. Trimming removed 5 bases from V and 5 bases from J; junction bases left unmatched: 11. The CDR3 runs to 15 residues. The germline V gene encodes CDR1 MNHNS and CDR2 SASEGT.

A few counts support this clonotype. The chain is built from TRBV4-1 and TRBJ1-1, with D tentatively TRBD1 (6 bases). The CDR3 length is 14 residues. Germline V gives CDR1 MGHRA, CDR2 YSYEKL. Between the trimmed V and J ends, which lost 6 bases and 3 bases, there was a span of 14 bases. CDR3 sequence: CASRRGAGDTEAFF. CDR3 in DNA: TGCGCCAGCAGGCGGGGGGCAGGGGACACTGAAGCTTTCTTT.

J is TRBJ1-4 and V is TRBV15, with D possibly TRBD1 on 6 matching bases. Germline CDR1 is LNHNV and CDR2 is YYDKDF (reference sequence). V was pared by 5 bases and J by 3 bases, with 13 bases between. The CDR3 is 15 amino acids. The CDR3 DNA reads as TGTGCCACCAGCCCCGGGGGCAGCCCTAATGAAAAACTGTTTTTT. Amino acids: CATSPGGSPNEKLFF.

J is TRBJ2-1 and V is TRBV7-3; TRBD2 matches at 8 bases. Germline lookup yields CDR1 SGHTA and CDR2 FQGTGA. The CDR3 loop spans 13 amino acids. J lost 12 bases, V lost 0 bases, and 4 bases had no gene match. The CDR3 loop is CASSLTGSGRQFF. The CDR3 nucleotides are TGTGCCAGCAGCTTAACGGGGAGCGGGAGGCAGTTCTTC.

There are many counts of this clonotype. The rearrangement joins TRBV24-1 to TRBJ1-4; no firm D call. V lost 5 bases, J lost 4 bases, and 7 bases lay in between. The CDR3 covers 13 residues. Germline V CDR1 and CDR2: KGHDR, SFDVKD. The CDR3 loop reads CATSAGYNEKLFF. The CDR3 DNA reads as TGTGCCACCAGTGCCGGTTATAATGAAAAACTGTTTTTT.